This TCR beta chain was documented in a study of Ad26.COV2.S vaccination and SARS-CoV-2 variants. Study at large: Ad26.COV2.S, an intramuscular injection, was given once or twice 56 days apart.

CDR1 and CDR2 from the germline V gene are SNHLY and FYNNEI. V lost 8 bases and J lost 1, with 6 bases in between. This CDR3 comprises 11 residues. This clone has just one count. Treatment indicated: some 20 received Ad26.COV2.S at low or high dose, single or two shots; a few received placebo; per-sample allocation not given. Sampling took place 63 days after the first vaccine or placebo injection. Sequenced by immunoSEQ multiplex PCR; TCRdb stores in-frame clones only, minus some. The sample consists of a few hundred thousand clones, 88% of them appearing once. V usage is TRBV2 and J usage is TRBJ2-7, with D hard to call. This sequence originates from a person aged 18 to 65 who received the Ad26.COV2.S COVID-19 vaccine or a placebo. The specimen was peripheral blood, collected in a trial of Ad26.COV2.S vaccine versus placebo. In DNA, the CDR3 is TGTGCCAGCGCTACTTCCTACGAGCAGTACTTC. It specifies CASATSYEQYF.